A single sample is the source of the 18 T cell receptor beta chains below, sequenced in a study of blood T cells in healthy people across ages. Next came a second PCR, run for about 7 to 12 cycles, which used a sample-barcoded 5' primer along with a J-beta primer mix. TCRdb used MiXCR to reprocess the 5' RACE reads, holding one entry per CDR3 protein. The table has approximately 1.5 million distinct CDR3 sequences, about 42% seen once. Sequenced material: blood. The receptors shown here come from a woman aged 18-35 years in good health.

The chain has TRBV20-1 and TRBJ2-4, with a possible D match to TRBD1 (5 bases). Matching the DNA end better, TRBJ2-7 makes the J call doubtful. This CDR3 spans 16 amino acids. The V gene's germline CDR1 is DFQATT and CDR2 SNEGSKA (reference sequence). CDR3 nucleotides: TGCAGTGCTAAAATTCCAGGGTCTAGGGGTTTCCACGAGCAGTACTTC. Translating gives CSAKIPGSRGFHEQYF.

This rearrangement joins TRBV5-4 to TRBJ1-1, with no clear D. The V gene lost 0 bases and the J gene lost 1 base, with 10 bases spanning the gap. CDR1 and CDR2 (germline): SGHNT, YYREEE (reference sequence). The CDR3 runs 15 residues. CDR3 protein: CASSLGVRTNTEAFF. The CDR3 nucleotides are TGTGCCAGCAGCTTGGGTGTCAGGACGAACACTGAAGCTTTCTTT.

This chain joins TRBV12-3 or TRBV12-4 and TRBJ1-6; no clear D gene. Deletions cut 1 base from V and 6 bases from J, with 10 bases between. This CDR3 region has 15 residues. The CDR3 reads CASSLGGGPNSPLHF. The CDR3 coding sequence is TGTGCCAGCAGTTTAGGTGGCGGACCTAATTCACCCCTCCACTTT.

This clonotype has at least ten counts. V and J are TRBV10-3 and TRBJ2-7; 12 bases match TRBD2. The ends lost 6 bases at V and 3 bases at J; junction bases unmatched: 3. Germline CDR1 reads ENHRY; CDR2 reads SYGVKD. The CDR3 is 14 residues long. The CDR3 reads CAISRTSGNYEQYF. CDR3 bases: TGTGCCATCAGCAGGACTAGCGGGAACTACGAGCAGTACTTC.

CDR3 nucleotide sequence: TGCAGTGCTAGGATAGCGGGAGAGTACGAGCAGTACTTC. Protein sequence: CSARIAGEYEQYF. This rearrangement joins TRBV20-1 to TRBJ2-7, with 9 bases that match TRBD2. CDR3 size: 13 residues. The trim removed 3 bases at V and 4 bases at J, leaving 4 bases unmatched. Germline V gives CDR1 DFQATT, CDR2 SNEGSKA (reference sequence).

The J gene is TRBJ2-1, the V gene TRBV4-2; TRBD2 matches at 12 bases. The CDR3 consists of 16 residues. Unmatched junction bases numbered 8, after V lost 4 bases and J lost 7 bases. Germline assignment: CDR1 LGHNA and CDR2 YNFKEQ. The CDR3 here is CASSRALAGGPNEQFF. As DNA, the CDR3 is TGTGCCAGCAGCCGAGCGCTAGCGGGGGGGCCGAATGAGCAGTTCTTC.

The chain couples TRBV10-3 to TRBJ2-7; the match to TRBD2 covers 9 bases. The length of the CDR3 is 14 residues. From germline, CDR1 is ENHRY and CDR2 SYGVKD. The V and J ends lost 2 bases and 4 bases, in that order; junction bases with no gene match: 3. This chain's CDR3 is CAISEERGAYEQYF. The CDR3 DNA reads TGTGCCATCAGTGAGGAGCGGGGGGCTTACGAGCAGTACTTC.

About this clonotype itself: The junction differs from germline at one of its ends, possibly a read error. The chain employs TRBV28 and TRBJ1-2, with D perhaps TRBD1 (6 bases). This CDR3 has 12 residues. In germline, CDR1 is MDHEN, CDR2 SYDVKM. The CDR3 sequence is CAGSPPGQGYTF. The DNA of the CDR3 is TGTGCCGGCAGTCCACCGGGACAAGGCTACACCTTC.

This clonotype came up many times. V is TRBV20-1 and J is TRBJ2-7, with D possibly matching TRBD1 (5 bases). Germline V gene data show CDR1 as DFQATT and CDR2 as SNEGSKA (reference sequence). Trimming removed 6 bases from V and 3 bases from J, with 9 bases in between. This CDR3 has 11 amino acids. CDR3 nucleotide sequence: TGCAGTGCCAACCAGGGCTACGAGCAGTACTTC. Protein sequence: CSANQGYEQYF.

The chain combines TRBV4-3 with TRBJ1-4; the D gene is possibly TRBD1 (5 bases). The germline gives CDR1 LGHNA, CDR2 YSLEER. Trimming stripped 1 base from V and 7 bases from J, with 19 bases between. This CDR3 region has 17 residues. In DNA, the CDR3 is TGCGCCAGCAGCCAAGGGATAGGAGTCCGGGGGATTGAAAAACTGTTTTTT. It specifies CASSQGIGVRGIEKLFF.

This sequence joins TRBV6-5 and TRBJ1-5; TRBD1 aligns across 8 bases. V was pared by 6 bases and J by 3 bases, with 7 bases of the junction left unmatched. CDR1 is MNHEY and CDR2 is SVGAGI in the germline V gene. This CDR3 comprises 15 residues. CDR3 sequence reads: CASREDRGDNQPQHF. In nucleotides, the CDR3 is TGTGCCAGCAGGGAAGACAGGGGAGACAATCAGCCCCAGCATTTT.

This clonotype occurred a few times. This chain joins TRBV20-1 and TRBJ2-1, with TRBD1 matching over 8 bases. Per germline, CDR1 DFQATT and CDR2 SNEGSKA (reference sequence). This CDR3 is built from 13 residues. Unmatched junction bases numbered 8, after V lost 6 bases and J lost 7 bases. The CDR3 spells CSARTGLWNEQFF. In nucleotides, the CDR3 is TGCAGTGCGCGGACAGGGTTGTGGAATGAGCAGTTCTTC.

Comments on this clonotype: Sequence at one end of the junction differs from germline and may be a read error. This chain connects TRBV2 to TRBJ2-1; 9 nucleotides match TRBD1. The CDR3 extends over 16 amino acids. Germline V CDR1 and CDR2: SNHLY, FYNNEI. CDR3 loop: CAGSGPDRGAYNEQFF. CDR3 coding DNA: TGTGCCGGCAGTGGGCCCGACAGGGGGGCTTACAATGAGCAGTTCTTC.

The chain carries TRBV6-2 or TRBV6-3 and TRBJ1-2; TRBD1 aligns across 8 bases. Unmatched junction bases numbered 11, after V lost 0 bases and J lost 2 bases. The CDR3 loop spans 18 amino acids. The germline V gene encodes CDR1 MNHEY and CDR2 SVGEGT. The DNA of the CDR3 is TGTGCCAGCAGTTACTCGAGGGACAGGCCAATCCACAACTATGGCTACACCTTC. Encoded protein: CASSYSRDRPIHNYGYTF.

This sequence joins TRBV28 and TRBJ1-4; no firm D call. The CDR3 has 15 residues. Germline V CDR1 and CDR2: MDHEN, SYDVKM. V lost 6 bases and J 7 bases, leaving 18 bases between the germline ends. This chain's CDR3 is CASSNTHEGGEKLFF. DNA of the CDR3: TGTGCCAGCAGCAATACCCACGAGGGAGGTGAAAAACTGTTTTTT.

This clonotype showed up just a few times. This chain connects TRBV27 to TRBJ1-4, with TRBD1 identical over 8 bases. Germline assignment: CDR1 MNHEY and CDR2 SMNVEV (reference sequence). J was trimmed by 11 bases and V by 4 bases; bases with no gene match: 12. The CDR3 is 15 amino acids. CDR3 region: CASSWSQGAYGKLFF. In DNA, the CDR3 is TGTGCCAGCAGTTGGTCTCAGGGGGCGTATGGGAAACTGTTTTTT.

The chain has TRBV27 and TRBJ2-1; possibly TRBD1 for D (5 bases). Germline CDR1 and CDR2: MNHEY and SMNVEV (reference sequence). CDR3 length: 12 amino acids. V lost 6 bases to trimming and J lost 5 bases, with 8 bases between them. The chain's CDR3 is CASRGANNEQFF. In nucleotides, the CDR3 is TGTGCCAGCAGAGGGGCTAACAATGAGCAGTTCTTC.

A few counts support this clonotype. V usage is TRBV5-1 and J usage is TRBJ2-7, with a weak D call TRBD1 (6 bases). V lost 4 bases to trimming and J lost 3 bases, with 14 bases between them. The CDR3 loop spans 14 amino acids. Germline CDR1 reads SGHRS; CDR2 reads YFSETQ. CDR3 nucleotides: TGCGCCAGCAGCCTTGCAGGGGCTGACTACGAGCAGTACTTC. Protein product: CASSLAGADYEQYF.